This paragraph covers one T cell receptor (beta chain) sequence. Its antigen is as yet unknown. Both TRBC1 and TRBC2 were covered by a beta constant-region primer of two equimolar oligonucleotides. Four rounds of PCR amplified the ligated cDNA using nested alpha and beta constant-region primers plus SP2. The cDNA 3' end received a ligated single-stranded oligonucleotide carrying the SP2 primer and a 12-nucleotide UMI. TCRdb reprocessed the UMI-ligation and nested PCR reads with MiXCR, giving one entry per CDR3 protein. This table holds fewer than 150,000 distinct CDR3 sequences, approximately 20% found once. With 5 bases removed from V and 7 bases from J, the gap between germline ends came to 3 bases. Germline V gene lookup returns CDR1 SNHLY and CDR2 FYNNEI. The CDR3 is made up of 10 amino acids. From the second PCR step, alpha and beta chains were amplified apart. These data come from a study of naive and memory T cell subsets.

Overall study results and limits: A few larger clonotypes appeared in naive repertoires, especially CD8, possibly memory cells re-expressing CD45RA. Activation and differentiation may alter RNA-based TCR counts. From naive to CM, EM and EMRA, diversity decreased and Gini increased.

The chain joins TRBV2 to TRBJ2-4, with D unclear. This receptor was obtained from a human donor in good health. The source material was naive CD8+ T cells from blood. CDR3 sequence reads: CASSSNIQYF. CDR3 sequence (DNA): TGTGCCAGCAGTTCGAACATTCAGTACTTC.